This entry describes one T cell receptor (beta chain). This clonotype was observed a single time. The antigen this receptor binds is unknown. No base quality information exists; no much larger clone differs at one position. A single read offers scant evidence. RNA was extracted using the RNeasy kit, and roughly 0.5 to 1 microgram was reverse transcribed with random hexamers. TCR beta CDR3 regions were amplified with the immunoSEQ multiplex PCR assay covering 54 Vbeta and 13 Jbeta segments. PCR amplification bias was corrected using a synthetic template baseline for primer optimization and computational correction. As for how the authors treated the data: Reads were assigned to V, D and J genes according to IMGT and analyzed in immunoSEQ Analyzer, with only productive sequences retained. To calculate clonality, Shannon entropy was normalized by log2 of the number of productive unique sequences and then subtracted from one. For each patient and control, public and private clones were evaluated among the 100 most prevalent clones. Susac-specific clones were defined as absent from healthy and MS cohorts, 1052 published viral clones and other ImmuneACCESS disease sequences. TCRdb reran the public reads through fastp at Q25 and MiXCR, keeping productive beta chains. Rows are combined by CDR3 protein, so each entry shows the most common genes and DNA. Clone size and V and J calls follow TCRdb, not the original study. Within this sample are a few hundred thousand distinct CDR3 sequences, with 70% to 90% of them counted one time only. The top ten clones comprise over 0.1% of the sample.

The data were taken from a study of CD8 T cells in Susac syndrome (dated by TCRdb to the late 2010s). The study in broad terms: Whether CD8+ T cell activation and differentiation in Susac syndrome was antigen driven was tested using repertoire sequencing. Clonality of the CD8+ T cell repertoire was compared between 11 to 12 healthy donors, roughly 14 Susac syndrome patients and around 16 multiple sclerosis patients. Paper-wide results and their limitations: The TCR sequencing and HLA analysis was acknowledged to have included a relatively small number of individuals.

Peripheral blood CD8+ and CD4+ T cells from healthy donors, Susac syndrome patients and multiple sclerosis patients were profiled using high-throughput TCR beta sequencing. Treatment-naive patients with stable or active relapsing-remitting disease fulfilling revised McDonald criteria were used as multiple sclerosis controls. Bulk CD8+ and CD4+ T cells were purified by magnetic negative isolation, whereas CD8+ TEMRA cells were enriched by FACS. Blood was drawn into EDTA tubes, processed within 24 hours, and PBMCs were isolated by density gradient centrifugation. PBMCs intended for TCR sequencing were frozen in liquid nitrogen and were later thawed in a 37 degrees C water bath. Purity of sorted or isolated CD4+, CD8+ and CD8+ TEMRA cells was at least 90%. Based on the germline V gene (reference sequence), the CDR1 and CDR2 sequences are LNHDA and SQIVND. The CDR3 covers 12 residues, taking in both the cysteine and the phenylalanine. The retained sequence is limited to the CDR3, 36 bases, with the frame set at the first base. V has 3 bases trimmed and J has 11 bases trimmed; junction bases matching no gene number 4.

Sequenced: CD8+ T cells from PBMCs. This receptor was taken from a human donor with multiple sclerosis. The sequence is built from TRBV19 and TRBJ2-3; 8 bases in the middle match TRBD2. The bases are TGTGCCAGTAGTATCGGGGGGGCTGGGCAGTATTTT. This is translated as CASSIGGAGQYF.